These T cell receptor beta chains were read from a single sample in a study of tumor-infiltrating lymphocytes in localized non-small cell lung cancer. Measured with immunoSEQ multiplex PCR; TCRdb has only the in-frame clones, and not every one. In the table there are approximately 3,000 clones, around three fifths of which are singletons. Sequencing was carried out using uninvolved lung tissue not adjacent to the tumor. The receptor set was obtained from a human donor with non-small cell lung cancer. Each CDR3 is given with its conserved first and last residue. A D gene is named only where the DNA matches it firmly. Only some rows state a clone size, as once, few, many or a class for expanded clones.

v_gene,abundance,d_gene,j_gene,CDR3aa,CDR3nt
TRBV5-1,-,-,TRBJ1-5,CASSLDGNQPQHF,TGCGCCAGCAGCTTGGACGGGAATCAGCCCCAGCATTTT
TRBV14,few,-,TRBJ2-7,CASSQGDDPVPYYEQYF,TGTGCCAGCAGCCAAGGGGACGACCCCGTACCCTACTACGAGCAGTACTTC
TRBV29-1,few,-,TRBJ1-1,CSVGQITEAFF,TGCAGCGTTGGACAGATTACTGAAGCTTTCTTT
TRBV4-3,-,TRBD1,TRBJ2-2,CASSPGQGPGELFF,TGCGCCAGCAGCCCTGGACAGGGTCCCGGGGAGCTGTTTTTT
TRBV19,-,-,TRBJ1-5,CASSPDAGQPQHF,TGTGCCAGTAGTCCAGATGCTGGTCAGCCCCAGCATTTT
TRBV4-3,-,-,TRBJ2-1,CASSQDYTSYNEQFF,TGCGCCAGCAGCCAAGATTACACGTCATACAATGAGCAGTTCTTC
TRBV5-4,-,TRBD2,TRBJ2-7,CASSLDPSGRSEQYF,TGTGCCAGCAGCTTGGACCCTAGCGGGAGGTCCGAGCAGTACTTC
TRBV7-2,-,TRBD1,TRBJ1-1,CASRGTVEAFF,TGTGCCAGCAGGGGGACAGTTGAAGCTTTCTTT
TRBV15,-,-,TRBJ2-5,CATNRGGEETQYF,TGTGCCACCAACCGAGGGGGGGAGGAGACCCAGTACTTC
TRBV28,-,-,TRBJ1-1,CASRPREGGTEAFF,TGTGCCAGCAGGCCCCGGGAGGGGGGCACTGAAGCTTTCTTT
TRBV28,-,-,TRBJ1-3,CASSAESSGNTIYF,TGTGCCAGCAGTGCAGAGAGCTCTGGAAACACCATATATTTT
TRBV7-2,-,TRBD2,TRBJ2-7,CASSLSSGNYEQYF,TGTGCCAGCAGCTTGAGTAGCGGGAACTACGAGCAGTACTTC
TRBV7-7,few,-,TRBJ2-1,CASSPRGSGYNEQFF,TGTGCTAGCAGCCCTCGGGGGTCGGGCTACAATGAGCAGTTCTTC
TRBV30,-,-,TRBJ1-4,CALLQGGYEKLFF,TGTGCCCTGTTACAGGGAGGTTATGAAAAACTGTTTTTT
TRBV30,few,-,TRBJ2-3,CAWSSTSTDTQYF,TGTGCCTGGAGTTCGACGAGCACAGATACGCAGTATTTT
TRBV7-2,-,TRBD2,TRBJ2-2,CASSPGLAGVRGTGELFF,TGTGCCAGCAGCCCGGGACTAGCGGGAGTACGTGGCACCGGGGAGCTGTTTTTT
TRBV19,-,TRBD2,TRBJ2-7,CASGRGEYEQYF,TGTGCCAGTGGTCGGGGGGAATACGAGCAGTACTTC
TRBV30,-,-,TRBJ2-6,CAWNPGANVLTF,TGTGCCTGGAACCCTGGGGCCAACGTCCTGACTTTC
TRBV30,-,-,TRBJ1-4,CAWSVNQKKLFF,TGTGCCTGGAGTGTAAATCAGAAAAAACTGTTTTTT
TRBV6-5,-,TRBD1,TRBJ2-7,CASTRTGDYEQYF,TGTGCCAGCACTCGGACAGGGGATTACGAGCAGTACTTC
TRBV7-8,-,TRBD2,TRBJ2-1,CASSYRGTSGIDEQFF,TGTGCCAGCAGCTACCGCGGGACTAGCGGGATCGATGAGCAGTTCTTC
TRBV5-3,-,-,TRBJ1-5,CASSLAGMNNQPQHF,TGTGCCAGCAGCTTGGCAGGGATGAACAATCAGCCCCAGCATTTT
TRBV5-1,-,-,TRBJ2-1,CASSLREPPRDEQFF,TGCGCCAGCAGCTTGCGGGAACCCCCTCGGGATGAGCAGTTCTTC
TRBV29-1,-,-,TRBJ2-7,CSVRDTTYEQYF,TGCAGCGTAAGGGACACTACCTACGAGCAGTACTTC
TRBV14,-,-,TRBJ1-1,CASSQDKGPMNTEAFF,TGTGCCAGCAGCCAAGATAAGGGTCCCATGAACACTGAAGCTTTCTTT
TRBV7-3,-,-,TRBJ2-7,CASSLDPGTLNEQYF,TGTGCCAGCAGCTTGGATCCCGGGACCCTGAACGAGCAGTACTTC
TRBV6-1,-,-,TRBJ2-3,CASNLSPSTDTQYF,TGTGCCAGCAATCTGAGCCCTAGCACAGATACGCAGTATTTT
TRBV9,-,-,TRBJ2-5,CASSSQDSSTGEHF,TGTGCCAGCAGCTCACAAGACAGCTCCACCGGGGAACACTTC
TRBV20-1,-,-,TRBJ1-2,CSAITNGYTF,TGCAGTGCTATTACGAATGGCTACACCTTC
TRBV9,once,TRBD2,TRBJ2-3,CASSVVSGGTDTQYF,TGTGCCAGCAGCGTTGTGAGCGGGGGCACAGATACGCAGTATTTT
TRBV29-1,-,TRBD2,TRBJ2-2,CSVDVGEGGELFF,TGCAGCGTTGACGTAGGGGAGGGCGGGGAGCTGTTTTTT
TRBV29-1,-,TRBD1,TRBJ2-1,CSVEWQGAHNEQFF,TGCAGCGTTGAGTGGCAGGGGGCCCACAATGAGCAGTTCTTC
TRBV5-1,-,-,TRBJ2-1,CASSPLLPTQDEQFF,TGCGCCAGCTCCCCCCTGCTCCCAACGCAGGATGAGCAGTTCTTC
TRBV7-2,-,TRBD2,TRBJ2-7,CASSLARGLARSGRHYEQYF,TGTGCCAGCAGCTTAGCTCGGGGACTAGCGCGAAGCGGGAGACACTACGAGCAGTACTTC
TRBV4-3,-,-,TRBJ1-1,CASSSSMGASEAFF,TGCGCCAGCAGCTCTTCGATGGGGGCAAGTGAAGCTTTCTTT
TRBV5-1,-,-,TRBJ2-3,CASSLGLARSGGTQYF,TGCGCCAGCAGCTTGGGGCTAGCGCGCTCCGGTGGTACGCAGTATTTT
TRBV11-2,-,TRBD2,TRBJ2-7,CASSLREALEQYF,TGTGCCAGCAGCTTACGGGAGGCCCTCGAGCAGTACTTC
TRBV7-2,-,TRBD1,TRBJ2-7,CASSQGIPYEQYF,TGTGCCAGCTCACAGGGGATACCCTACGAGCAGTACTTC
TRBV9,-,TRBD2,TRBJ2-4,CASSAASGSFQYF,TGTGCCAGCAGCGCCGCTAGCGGGAGCTTTCAGTACTTC
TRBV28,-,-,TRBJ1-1,CASSLSTHGTEAFF,TGTGCCAGCAGTTTGAGCACCCACGGCACTGAAGCTTTCTTT